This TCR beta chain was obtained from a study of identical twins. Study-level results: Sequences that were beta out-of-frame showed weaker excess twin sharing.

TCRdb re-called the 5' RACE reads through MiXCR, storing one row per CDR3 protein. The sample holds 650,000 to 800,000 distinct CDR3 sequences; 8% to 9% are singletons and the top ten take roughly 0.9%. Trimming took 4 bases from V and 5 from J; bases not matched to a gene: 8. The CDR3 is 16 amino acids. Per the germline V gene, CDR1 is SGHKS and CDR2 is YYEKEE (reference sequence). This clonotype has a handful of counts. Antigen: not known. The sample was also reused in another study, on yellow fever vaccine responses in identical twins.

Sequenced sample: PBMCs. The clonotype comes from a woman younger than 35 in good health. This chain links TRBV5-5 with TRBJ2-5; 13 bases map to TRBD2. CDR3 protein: CASSAERTSGSETQYF. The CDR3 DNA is TGTGCCAGCAGCGCCGAAAGGACTAGCGGGAGTGAGACCCAGTACTTC.